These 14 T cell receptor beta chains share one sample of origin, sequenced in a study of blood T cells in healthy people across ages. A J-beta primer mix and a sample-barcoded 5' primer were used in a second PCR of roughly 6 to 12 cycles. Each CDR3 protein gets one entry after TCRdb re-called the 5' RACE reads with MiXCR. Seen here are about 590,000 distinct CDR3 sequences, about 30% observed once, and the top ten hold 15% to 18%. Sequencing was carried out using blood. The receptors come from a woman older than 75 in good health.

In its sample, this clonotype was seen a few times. CDR3 nucleotides: TGCGCCAGCAGCTCGGTTCGTCCTGGATCTGAAGCTTTCTTT. It encodes CASSSVRPGSEAFF. The chain combines TRBV5-1 with TRBJ1-1, with D unresolved. The CDR3 extends over 14 amino acids. The germline gives CDR1 SGHRS, CDR2 YFSETQ. The V and J ends lost 3 bases and 6 bases respectively, with 15 bases between them.

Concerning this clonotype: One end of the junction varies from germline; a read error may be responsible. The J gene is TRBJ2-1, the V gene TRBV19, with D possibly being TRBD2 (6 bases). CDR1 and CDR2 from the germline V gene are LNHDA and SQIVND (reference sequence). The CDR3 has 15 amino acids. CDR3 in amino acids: CASSKGRLGKGEQVF. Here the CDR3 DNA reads TGTGCCAGTAGTAAAGGGAGACTAGGGAAGGGTGAGCAGGTCTTC.

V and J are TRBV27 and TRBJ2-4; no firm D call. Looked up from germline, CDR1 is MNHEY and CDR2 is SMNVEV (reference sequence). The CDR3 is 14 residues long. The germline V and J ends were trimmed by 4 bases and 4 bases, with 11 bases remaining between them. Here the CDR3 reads CASSSPGKKNIQYF. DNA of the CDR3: TGTGCCAGCAGTTCCCCAGGAAAGAAAAACATTCAGTACTTC.

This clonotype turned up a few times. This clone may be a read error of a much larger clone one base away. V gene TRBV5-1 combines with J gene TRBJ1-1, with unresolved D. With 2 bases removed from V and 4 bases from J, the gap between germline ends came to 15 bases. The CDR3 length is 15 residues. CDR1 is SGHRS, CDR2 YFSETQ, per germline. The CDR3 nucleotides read TGCGCCAGCAGCTTCGACACCCGGCGGACCACTGAAGCTTTCTTT. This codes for CASSFDTRRTTEAFF.

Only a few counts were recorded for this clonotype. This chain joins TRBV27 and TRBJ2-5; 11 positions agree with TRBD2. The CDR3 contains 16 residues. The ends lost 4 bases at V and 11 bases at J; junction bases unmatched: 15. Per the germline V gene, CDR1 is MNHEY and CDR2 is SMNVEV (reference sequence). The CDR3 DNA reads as TGTGCCAGCAGTTACTCTAGCGGGGGGTTTTACAATGAGCAGTACTTC. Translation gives CASSYSSGGFYNEQYF.

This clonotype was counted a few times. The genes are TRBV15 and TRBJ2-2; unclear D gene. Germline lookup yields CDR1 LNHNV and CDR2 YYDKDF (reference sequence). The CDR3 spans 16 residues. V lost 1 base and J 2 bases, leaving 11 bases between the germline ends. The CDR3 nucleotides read TGTGCCACCAGCAGAGGGTCTAGTCTCAACACCGGGGAGCTGTTTTTT. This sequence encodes CATSRGSSLNTGELFF.

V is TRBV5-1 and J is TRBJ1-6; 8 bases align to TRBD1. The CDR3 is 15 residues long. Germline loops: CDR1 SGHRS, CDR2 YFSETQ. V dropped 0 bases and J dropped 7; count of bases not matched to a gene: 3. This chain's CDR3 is CASSLARTGNSPLHF. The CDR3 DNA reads TGCGCCAGCAGCTTGGCCAGGACAGGGAATTCACCCCTCCACTTT.

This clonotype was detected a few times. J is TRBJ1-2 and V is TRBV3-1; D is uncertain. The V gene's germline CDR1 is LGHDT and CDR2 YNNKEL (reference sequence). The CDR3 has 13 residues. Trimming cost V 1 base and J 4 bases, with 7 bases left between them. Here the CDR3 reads CASSQVQFYGYTF. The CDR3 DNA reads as TGTGCCAGCAGCCAAGTACAGTTCTATGGCTACACCTTC.

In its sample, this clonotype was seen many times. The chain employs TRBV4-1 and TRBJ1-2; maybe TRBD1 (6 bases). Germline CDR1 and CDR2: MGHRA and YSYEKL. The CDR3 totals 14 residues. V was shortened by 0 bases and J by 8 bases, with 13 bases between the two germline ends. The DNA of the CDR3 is TGCGCCAGCAGCCAAGATCCAGGGGTGAGCGGCTACACCTTC. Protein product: CASSQDPGVSGYTF.

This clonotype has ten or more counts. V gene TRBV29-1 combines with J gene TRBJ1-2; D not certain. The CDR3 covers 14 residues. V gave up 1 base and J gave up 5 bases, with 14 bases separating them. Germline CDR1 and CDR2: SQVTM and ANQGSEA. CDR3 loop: CSVEAGGVAYGYTF. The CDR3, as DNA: TGCAGCGTTGAAGCAGGCGGCGTCGCTTATGGCTACACCTTC.

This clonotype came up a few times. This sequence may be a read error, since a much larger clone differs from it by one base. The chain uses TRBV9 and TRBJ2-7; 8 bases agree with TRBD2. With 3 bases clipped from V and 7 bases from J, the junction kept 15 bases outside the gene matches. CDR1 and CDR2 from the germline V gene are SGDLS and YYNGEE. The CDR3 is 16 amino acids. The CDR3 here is CASSALSGVSPNEQYF. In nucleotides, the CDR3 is TGTGCCAGCAGCGCACTTAGCGGGGTATCCCCCAATGAGCAGTACTTC.

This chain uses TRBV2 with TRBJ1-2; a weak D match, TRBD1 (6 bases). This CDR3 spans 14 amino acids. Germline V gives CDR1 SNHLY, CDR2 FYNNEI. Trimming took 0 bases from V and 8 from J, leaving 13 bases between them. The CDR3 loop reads CASSEARAGEGYTF. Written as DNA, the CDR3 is TGTGCCAGCAGTGAAGCGCGCGCAGGGGAGGGCTACACCTTC.

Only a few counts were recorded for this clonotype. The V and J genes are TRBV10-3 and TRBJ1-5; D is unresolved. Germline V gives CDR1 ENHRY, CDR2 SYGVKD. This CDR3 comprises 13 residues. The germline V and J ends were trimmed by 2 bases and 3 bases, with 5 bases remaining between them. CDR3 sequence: CAISEQFNQPQHF. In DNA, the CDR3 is TGTGCCATCAGTGAGCAATTCAATCAGCCCCAGCATTTT.

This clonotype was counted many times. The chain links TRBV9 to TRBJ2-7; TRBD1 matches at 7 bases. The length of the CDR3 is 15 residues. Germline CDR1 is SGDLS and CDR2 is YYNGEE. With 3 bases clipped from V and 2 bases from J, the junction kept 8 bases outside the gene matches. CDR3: CASSAMGDSAYEQYF. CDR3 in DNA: TGTGCCAGCAGCGCGATGGGGGACAGTGCCTACGAGCAGTACTTC.